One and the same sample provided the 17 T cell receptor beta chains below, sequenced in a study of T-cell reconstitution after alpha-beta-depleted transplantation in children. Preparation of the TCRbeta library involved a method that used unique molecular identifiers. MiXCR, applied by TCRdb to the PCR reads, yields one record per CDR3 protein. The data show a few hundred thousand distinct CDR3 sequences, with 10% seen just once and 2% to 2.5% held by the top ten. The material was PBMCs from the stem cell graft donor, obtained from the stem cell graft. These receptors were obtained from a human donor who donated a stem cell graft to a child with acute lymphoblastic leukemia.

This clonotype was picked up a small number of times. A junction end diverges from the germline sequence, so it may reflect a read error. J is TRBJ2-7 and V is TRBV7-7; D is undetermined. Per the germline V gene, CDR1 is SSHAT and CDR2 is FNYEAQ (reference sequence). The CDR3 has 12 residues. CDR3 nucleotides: TGTGCTAGCAGCACAGTCCCCTACGAGCAGTACTTC. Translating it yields CASSTVPYEQYF. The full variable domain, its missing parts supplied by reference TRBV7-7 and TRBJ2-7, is GAGVSQSPRYKVTKRGQDVTLRCDPISSHATLYWYQQALGQGPEFLTYFNYEAQPDKSGLPSDRFSAERPEGSISTLTIQRTEQRDSAMYRCASSTVPYEQYFGPGTRLTVT.

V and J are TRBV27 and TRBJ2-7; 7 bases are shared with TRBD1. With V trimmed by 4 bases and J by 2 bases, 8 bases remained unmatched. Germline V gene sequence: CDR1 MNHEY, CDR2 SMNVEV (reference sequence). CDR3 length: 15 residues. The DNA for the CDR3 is TGTGCCAGCAGTTCTGGGGACAGAATAACCTACGAGCAGTACTTC. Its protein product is CASSSGDRITYEQYF.

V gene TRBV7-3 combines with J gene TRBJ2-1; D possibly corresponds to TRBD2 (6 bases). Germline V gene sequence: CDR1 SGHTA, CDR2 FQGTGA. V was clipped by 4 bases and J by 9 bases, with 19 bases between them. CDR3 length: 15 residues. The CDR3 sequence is CASSSGLPVPGEQFF. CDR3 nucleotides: TGTGCCAGCAGCTCGGGACTTCCTGTTCCGGGTGAGCAGTTCTTC.

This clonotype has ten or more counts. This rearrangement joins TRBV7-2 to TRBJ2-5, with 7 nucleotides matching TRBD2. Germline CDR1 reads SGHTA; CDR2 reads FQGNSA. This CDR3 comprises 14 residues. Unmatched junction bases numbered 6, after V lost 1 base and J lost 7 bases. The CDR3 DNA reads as TGTGCCAGCAGCTTAGTGCAAGCGGGAACGACCCAGTACTTC. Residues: CASSLVQAGTTQYF. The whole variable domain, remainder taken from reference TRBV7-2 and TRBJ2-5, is GAGVSQSPSNKVTEKGKDVELRCDPISGHTALYWYRQSLGQGLEFLIYFQGNSAPDKSGLPSDRFSAERTGGSVSTLTIQRTQQEDSAVYLCASSLVQAGTTQYFGPGTRLLVL.

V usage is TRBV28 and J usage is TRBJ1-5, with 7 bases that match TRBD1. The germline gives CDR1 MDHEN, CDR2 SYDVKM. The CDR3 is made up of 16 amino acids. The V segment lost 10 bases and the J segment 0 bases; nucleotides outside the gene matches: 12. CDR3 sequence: CATATGRGGSNQPQHF. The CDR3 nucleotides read TGTGCCACCGCGACAGGGAGAGGCGGTAGCAATCAGCCCCAGCATTTT.

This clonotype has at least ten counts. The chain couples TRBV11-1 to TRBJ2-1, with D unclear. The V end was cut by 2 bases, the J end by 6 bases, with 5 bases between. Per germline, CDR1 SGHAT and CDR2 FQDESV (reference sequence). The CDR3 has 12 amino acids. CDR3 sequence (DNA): TGTGCCAGCAGCTTAAAGAGCAATGAGCAGTTCTTC. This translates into CASSLKSNEQFF.

The CDR3: CSVVSSGSNEQFF. The CDR3 nucleotides are TGCAGCGTTGTTAGTAGCGGGAGCAATGAGCAGTTCTTC. The chain carries TRBV29-1 and TRBJ2-1; 9 nucleotides line up with TRBD2. The germline V gene has CDR1 SQVTM and CDR2 ANQGSEA. This CDR3 comprises 13 residues. The ends lost 4 bases at V and 6 bases at J; junction bases unmatched: 4.

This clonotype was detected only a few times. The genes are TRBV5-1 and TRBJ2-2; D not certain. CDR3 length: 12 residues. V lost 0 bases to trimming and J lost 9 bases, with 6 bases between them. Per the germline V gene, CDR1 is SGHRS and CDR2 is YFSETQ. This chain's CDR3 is CASSLDGWELFF. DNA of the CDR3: TGCGCCAGCAGCTTGGACGGTTGGGAGCTGTTTTTT.

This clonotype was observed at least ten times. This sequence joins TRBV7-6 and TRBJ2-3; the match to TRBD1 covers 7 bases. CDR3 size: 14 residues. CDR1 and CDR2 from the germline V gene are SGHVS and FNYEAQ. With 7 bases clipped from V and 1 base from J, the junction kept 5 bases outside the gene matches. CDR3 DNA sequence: TGTGCCAGCAACACGGGGACAGGCACAGATACGCAGTATTTT. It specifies CASNTGTGTDTQYF.

In DNA, the CDR3 is TGTGCCAGCAGTTCCCCCGGGACCGAGCATAACTATGGCTACACCTTC. Translation: CASSSPGTEHNYGYTF. The rearrangement links TRBV28 to TRBJ1-2; tentatively, D is TRBD1 (5 bases). The germline V gene has CDR1 MDHEN and CDR2 SYDVKM. V lost 4 bases to trimming and J lost 1 base, with 16 bases between them. The CDR3 extends over 16 amino acids.

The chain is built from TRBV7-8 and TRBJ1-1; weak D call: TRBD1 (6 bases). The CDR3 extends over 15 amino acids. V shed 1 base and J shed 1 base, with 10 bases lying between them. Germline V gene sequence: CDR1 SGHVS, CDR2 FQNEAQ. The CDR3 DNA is TGTGCCAGCAGCTTAGTGGCAGGGGAGAACACTGAAGCTTTCTTT. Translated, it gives CASSLVAGENTEAFF.

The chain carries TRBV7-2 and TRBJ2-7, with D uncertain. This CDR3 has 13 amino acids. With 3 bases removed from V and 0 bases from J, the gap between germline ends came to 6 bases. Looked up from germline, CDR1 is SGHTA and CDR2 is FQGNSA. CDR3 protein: CASSFSSSYEQYF. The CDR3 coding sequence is TGTGCCAGCAGCTTTTCGAGCTCCTACGAGCAGTACTTC.

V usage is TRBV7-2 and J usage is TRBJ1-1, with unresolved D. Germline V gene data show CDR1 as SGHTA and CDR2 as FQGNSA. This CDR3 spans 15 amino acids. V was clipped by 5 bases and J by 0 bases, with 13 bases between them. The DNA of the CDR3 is TGTGCCAGCAGCCCCCACCCCGCGGTGAACACTGAAGCTTTCTTT. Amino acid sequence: CASSPHPAVNTEAFF.

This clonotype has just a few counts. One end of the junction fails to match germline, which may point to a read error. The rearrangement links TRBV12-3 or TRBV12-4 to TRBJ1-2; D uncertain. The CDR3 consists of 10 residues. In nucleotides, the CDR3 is TGTGCCAGCAGTTTTGTCGATCTCGCCTTC. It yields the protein CASSFVDLAF.

CDR3 coding DNA: TGTGCCAGCAGCTTAAGCGGGAACCACGAGCAGTACTTC. Translation: CASSLSGNHEQYF. The rearrangement links TRBV7-3 to TRBJ2-7, with D possibly matching TRBD2 (6 bases). V lost 1 base, J lost 5 bases, and 9 bases lay in between. The CDR3 contains 13 residues. The germline CDR1 and CDR2 sequences are SGHTA and FQGTGA.

The CDR3 DNA sequence: TGCAGCGTCCAGGGACTAGCGGCGACCTACAATGAGCAGTTCTTC. Translation: CSVQGLAATYNEQFF. The chain combines TRBV29-1 with TRBJ2-1, with TRBD2 matching 11 bases. This CDR3 is built from 15 residues. J gave up 2 bases and V 6 bases, and 6 bases lay outside the gene matches. CDR1 SQVTM and CDR2 ANQGSEA come from the germline V gene.

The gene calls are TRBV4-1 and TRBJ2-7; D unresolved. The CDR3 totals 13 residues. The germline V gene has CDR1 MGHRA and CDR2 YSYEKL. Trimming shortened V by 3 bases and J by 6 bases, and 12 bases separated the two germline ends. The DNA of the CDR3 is TGCGCCAGCAGCCAGTTTAGTCGCAGCGAGCAGTACTTC. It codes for CASSQFSRSEQYF.